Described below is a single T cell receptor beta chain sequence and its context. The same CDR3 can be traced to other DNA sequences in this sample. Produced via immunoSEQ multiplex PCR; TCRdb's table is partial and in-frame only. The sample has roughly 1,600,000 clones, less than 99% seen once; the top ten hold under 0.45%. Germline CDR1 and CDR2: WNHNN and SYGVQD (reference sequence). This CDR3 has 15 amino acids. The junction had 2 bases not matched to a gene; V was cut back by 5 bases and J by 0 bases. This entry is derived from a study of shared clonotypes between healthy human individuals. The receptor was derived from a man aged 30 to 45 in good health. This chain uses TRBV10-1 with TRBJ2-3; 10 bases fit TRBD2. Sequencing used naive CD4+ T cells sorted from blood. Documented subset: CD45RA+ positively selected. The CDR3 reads CASSPTSGSTDTQYF. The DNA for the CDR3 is TGCGCCAGCAGTCCGACTAGCGGGAGCACAGATACGCAGTATTTT.